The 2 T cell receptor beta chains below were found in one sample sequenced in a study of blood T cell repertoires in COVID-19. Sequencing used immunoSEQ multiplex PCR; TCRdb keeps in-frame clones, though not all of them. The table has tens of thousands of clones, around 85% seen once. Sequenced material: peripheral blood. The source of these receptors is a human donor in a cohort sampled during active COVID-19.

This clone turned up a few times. The CDR3 nucleotides read TGCGCCAGCAGCAGCAGGGCTGACGGGGAGCTGTTTTTT. Translating it yields CASSSRADGELFF. The V call is TRBV5-1, the J call TRBJ2-2; a possible D gene is TRBD1 (5 bases). Germline CDR1 is SGHRS and CDR2 is YFSETQ. V shed 4 bases and J shed 7 bases, with 11 bases lying between them. This CDR3 has 13 amino acids.

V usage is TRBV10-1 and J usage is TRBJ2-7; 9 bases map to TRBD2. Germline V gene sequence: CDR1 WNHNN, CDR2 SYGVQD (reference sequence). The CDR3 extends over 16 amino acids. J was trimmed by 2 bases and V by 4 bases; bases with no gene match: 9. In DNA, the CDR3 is TGCGCCAGCAGTGGTACCCGAGCGGGGGGAACCTACGAGCAGTACTTC. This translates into CASSGTRAGGTYEQYF.